A single sample gave rise to the 29 T cell receptor beta chains below, sequenced in a study of blood T cell repertoires in COVID-19. Assay used: immunoSEQ multiplex PCR; TCRdb lists only in-frame clones, some missing. The sample yields roughly 20,000 clones, 89% seen once. The sample consisted of peripheral blood. The receptors stem from a human donor with active COVID-19. The donor label of this sample is uncertain.

This chain joins TRBV3-1 (or the pseudogene TRBV3-2) and TRBJ2-7; possible D gene TRBD1, 6 bases. V was trimmed by 4 bases and J by 2 bases, leaving 15 bases between them. From germline, CDR1 is LGHDT and CDR2 YNNKEL (reference sequence). This CDR3 is built from 15 residues. Here the CDR3 DNA reads TGTGCCAGCAGCCTAACAGGGTTCCCCACCTACGAGCAGTACTTC. This sequence encodes CASSLTGFPTYEQYF.

The CDR3 nucleotides are TGTGCCAGCAGCTTGTTTGGCGGACTAGCGGGGGGGCGAGAGACCCAGTACTTC. This translates into CASSLFGGLAGGRETQYF. The chain couples TRBV5-4 to TRBJ2-5, with 15 bases fitting TRBD2. Germline V gene data show CDR1 as SGHNT and CDR2 as YYREEE (reference sequence). CDR3 size: 18 residues. After removal of 1 base from V and 4 bases from J, the junction contained 8 bases not matched to a gene.

This chain links TRBV6-2 or TRBV6-3 with TRBJ2-1; 10 bases map to TRBD2. Germline V CDR1 and CDR2: MNHEY, SVGEGT. CDR3 length equals 16 residues. V lost 5 bases, J lost 4 bases, and 8 bases stayed unmatched. In nucleotides, the CDR3 is TGTGCCAGCAGTCACCAACTAGCGGGACCTTACAATGAGCAGTTCTTC. Encoded protein: CASSHQLAGPYNEQFF.

This clone was recorded once. This rearrangement joins TRBV6-5 to TRBJ1-2; D is undetermined. This CDR3 region has 13 residues. Trimming cost V 8 bases and J 8 bases, with 18 bases left between them. CDR1 is MNHEY, CDR2 SVGAGI, per germline. The chain's CDR3 is CASYRGGREGYTF. The DNA of the CDR3 is TGTGCCAGCTATCGCGGAGGACGGGAGGGCTACACCTTC.

The V call is TRBV7-3, the J call TRBJ2-3, with D possibly TRBD2 on 5 matching bases. The CDR3 loop spans 14 amino acids. CDR1 is SGHTA and CDR2 is FQGTGA in the germline V gene. Trimming took 5 bases from V and 4 from J, leaving 13 bases between them. The CDR3, as DNA: TGTGCCAGCAGCCAAGCGCCCGGGGCAGATACGCAGTATTTT. Encoded protein: CASSQAPGADTQYF.

This chain links TRBV3-1 (or the pseudogene TRBV3-2) with TRBJ2-7, with a possible D match to TRBD2 (5 bases). Germline values: CDR1 LGHDT, CDR2 YNNKEL (reference sequence). V lost 3 bases to trimming and J lost 1 base, with 10 bases between them. This CDR3 has 14 residues. CDR3 bases: TGTGCCAGCAGCCAGCAAGCGGCGTCCTACGAGCAGTACTTC. This codes for CASSQQAASYEQYF.

This clone was recorded once. The CDR3 region has the DNA TGTGCCAGCAGTTTTCGTGGAGACTCACCCCTCCACTTT. Its translation is CASSFRGDSPLHF. The chain combines TRBV27 with TRBJ1-6; no definite D call. The CDR3 sequence is 13 residues long. The V gene's germline CDR1 is MNHEY and CDR2 SMNVEV (reference sequence). The V and J ends lost 3 bases and 10 bases respectively, with 10 bases between them.

The chain uses TRBV6-5 and TRBJ1-2; 9 bases map to TRBD1. CDR3 size: 13 residues. The trim removed 8 bases at V and 8 bases at J, leaving 9 bases unmatched. Germline CDR1 and CDR2: MNHEY and SVGAGI. The CDR3 spells CASFLQGARGYTF. The CDR3 DNA reads TGTGCCAGCTTTTTACAGGGGGCAAGGGGCTACACCTTC.

The chain has TRBV10-3 and TRBJ2-7, with D possibly being TRBD1 (7 bases). V was clipped by 4 bases and J by 3 bases, with 10 bases between them. From germline, CDR1 is ENHRY and CDR2 SYGVKD. The CDR3 is made up of 13 amino acids. This CDR3 reads CAISGQGGYEQYF. CDR3 sequence (DNA): TGTGCCATCAGTGGGCAGGGGGGCTACGAGCAGTACTTC.

V and J are TRBV6-5 and TRBJ2-5; D is uncertain. The V gene lost 6 bases and the J gene lost 2 bases, with 7 bases spanning the gap. The length of the CDR3 is 12 residues. The germline V gene encodes CDR1 MNHEY and CDR2 SVGAGI. CDR3 sequence reads: CASSTAQETQYF. CDR3 DNA sequence: TGTGCCAGCAGCACCGCGCAAGAGACCCAGTACTTC.

The J gene is TRBJ2-2, the V gene TRBV5-6; TRBD2 might be the D (6 bases). The CDR3 contains 16 residues. Trimming cost V 4 bases and J 0 bases, with 13 bases left between them. The germline V gene has CDR1 SGHDT and CDR2 YYEEEE. In DNA form, the CDR3 reads TGTGCCAGCAGCCCCCTGGCGGGGTCGAACACCGGGGAGCTGTTTTTT. Its protein is CASSPLAGSNTGELFF. The whole variable domain, filled in from reference TRBV5-6 and TRBJ2-2, reads DAGVTQSPTHLIKTRGQQVTLRCSPKSGHDTVSWYQQALGQGPQFIFQYYEEEERQRGNFPDRFSGHQFPNYSSELNVNALLLGDSALYLCASSPLAGSNTGELFFGEGSRLTVL.

DNA for the CDR3: TGCGCCAGCAGCCAAGGGGCTAGCTCGTCGTCCTACGAGCAGTACTTC. Residues: CASSQGASSSSYEQYF. This rearrangement joins TRBV4-3 to TRBJ2-7; D might be TRBD2 (5 bases). The length of the CDR3 is 16 residues. CDR1 LGHNA and CDR2 YSLEER come from the germline V gene. V dropped 1 base and J dropped 1 base, with 14 bases sitting between them.

The gene calls are TRBV5-1 and TRBJ2-5, with D possibly matching TRBD2 (5 bases). Trimming took 0 bases from V and 4 from J, leaving 31 bases between them. This CDR3 has 21 amino acids. From germline, CDR1 is SGHRS and CDR2 YFSETQ. Here the CDR3 DNA reads TGCGCCAGCAGCTTGGCGCGCCGGTGGTCCTCGGTACGGGGTGCGGGAGAGACCCAGTACTTC. The encoded protein is CASSLARRWSSVRGAGETQYF. Together with reference TRBV5-1 and TRBJ2-5, the CDR3 gives the full variable domain: KAGVTQTPRYLIKTRGQQVTLSCSPISGHRSVSWYQQTPGQGLQFLFEYFSETQRNKGNFPGRFSGRQFSNSRSEMNVSTLELGDSALYLCASSLARRWSSVRGAGETQYFGPGTRLLVL.

The CDR3 bases are TGCGCCAGCAGCCCGGACAGGGGACCCTACGAGCAGTACTTC. Amino acids: CASSPDRGPYEQYF. The V call is TRBV4-3, the J call TRBJ2-7; 9 bases match TRBD1. Trimming cost V 4 bases and J 2 bases; bases outside gene matches: 3. Per the germline V gene, CDR1 is LGHNA and CDR2 is YSLEER. This CDR3 is built from 14 residues.

The chain is built from TRBV27 and TRBJ2-1, with 7 bases identical to TRBD1. With 7 bases clipped from V and 0 bases from J, the junction kept 6 bases outside the gene matches. In germline, CDR1 is MNHEY, CDR2 SMNVEV (reference sequence). The CDR3 has 15 residues. The CDR3 bases are TGTGCCAGCAAGGGTGGGACAGACTCCTACAATGAGCAGTTCTTC. This translates into CASKGGTDSYNEQFF.

The rearrangement links TRBV4-2 to TRBJ1-1, with 7 bases aligning to TRBD1. Germline V gives CDR1 LGHNA, CDR2 YNFKEQ. The CDR3 spans 16 residues. Losses at the gene ends were 2 bases for V and 0 bases for J; bases not matched to a gene: 6. In DNA form, the CDR3 reads TGTGCCAGCAGCCAATATACAGGGGCGATGAACACTGAAGCTTTCTTT. Its translation is CASSQYTGAMNTEAFF.

V gene TRBV10-3 combines with J gene TRBJ2-1; D may be TRBD1 (5 bases). The germline V and J ends were trimmed by 7 bases and 1 base, with 11 bases remaining between them. The CDR3 length is 14 residues. Looked up from germline, CDR1 is ENHRY and CDR2 is SYGVKD. CDR3 loop: CAIKAQGSYNEQFF. The CDR3 DNA is TGTGCCATCAAGGCCCAGGGTTCCTACAATGAGCAGTTCTTC.

The V and J genes are TRBV11-2 and TRBJ2-3, with D perhaps TRBD2 (6 bases). The germline V and J ends were trimmed by 2 bases and 4 bases, with 19 bases remaining between them. Germline-derived CDR1 and CDR2 are SGHAT and FQNNGV. The CDR3 has 17 residues. CDR3 region: CASSLTRGDLTSDTQYF. DNA of the CDR3: TGTGCCAGCAGCTTAACACGCGGGGACTTGACCTCAGATACGCAGTATTTT.

The chain couples TRBV4-2 to TRBJ1-2, with a tentative D call TRBD1 (5 bases). V was cut by 0 bases and J by 4 bases, with 12 bases left in between. The CDR3 length is 15 residues. CDR1 LGHNA and CDR2 YNFKEQ come from the germline V gene. CDR3 DNA sequence: TGTGCCAGCAGCCAAGATCGGGGGGAGGGCTATGGCTACACCTTC. It yields the protein CASSQDRGEGYGYTF.

V and J are TRBV5-4 and TRBJ1-4; possibly TRBD1 for D (5 bases). The CDR3 length is 14 residues. CDR1 and CDR2 (germline): SGHNT, YYREEE (reference sequence). V was shortened by 2 bases and J by 6 bases, with 11 bases between the two germline ends. The CDR3 loop reads CASSFWGVDEKLFF. CDR3 DNA sequence: TGTGCCAGCAGCTTCTGGGGGGTGGATGAAAAACTGTTTTTT.

The chain employs TRBV7-2 and TRBJ2-2; 7 bases fit TRBD2. Looked up from germline, CDR1 is SGHTA and CDR2 is FQGNSA. CDR3 length: 15 amino acids. The J segment lost 2 bases and the V segment lost 3 bases, leaving 3 bases of the junction unmatched. CDR3 DNA sequence: TGTGCCAGCAGCTTGGCTAGCGGCAACACCGGGGAGCTGTTTTTT. Protein: CASSLASGNTGELFF.

V and J are TRBV6-2 or TRBV6-3 and TRBJ1-1, with D unresolved. Germline assignment: CDR1 MNHEY and CDR2 SVGEGT. The germline V and J ends were trimmed by 6 bases and 5 bases, with 28 bases remaining between them. CDR3 size: 18 residues. DNA for the CDR3: TGTGCCAGCAGCTCCTTCCCCAACGTTAGATTAGAGAGGACTGAAGCTTTCTTT. Translating it yields CASSSFPNVRLERTEAFF.

This chain joins TRBV28 and TRBJ2-1, with TRBD2 matching 13 bases. After removal of 6 bases from V and 0 bases from J, the junction contained 2 bases not matched to a gene. The CDR3 length is 16 residues. Germline V gives CDR1 MDHEN, CDR2 SYDVKM. CDR3 in DNA: TGTGCCAGCAGCCGGACTAGCGGGGGCTCCTACAATGAGCAGTTCTTC. Its translation is CASSRTSGGSYNEQFF.

This sequence joins TRBV20-1 and TRBJ2-7; 11 bases match TRBD2. The CDR3 is 14 residues long. V gave up 3 bases and J gave up 5 bases; unmatched junction bases: 6. Germline lookup yields CDR1 DFQATT and CDR2 SNEGSKA (reference sequence). CDR3 region: CSASLLAGADEQYF. The CDR3 bases are TGCAGTGCTAGTTTACTAGCGGGAGCGGACGAGCAGTACTTC.

V gene TRBV7-2 combines with J gene TRBJ2-3; 8 bases align to TRBD1. V shed 4 bases and J 5 bases; nucleotides not matched to a gene: 5. CDR1 is SGHTA and CDR2 is FQGNSA in the germline V gene. This CDR3 has 14 amino acids. As DNA, the CDR3 is TGTGCCAGCAGCTCTGGACAGGGAATAGATACGCAGTATTTT. Encoded protein: CASSSGQGIDTQYF.

This clone has only one observation. The rearrangement links TRBV19 to TRBJ1-1; no clear D gene. Deletions cut 3 bases from V and 8 bases from J, with 13 bases between. The germline CDR1 and CDR2 sequences are LNHDA and SQIVND (reference sequence). This CDR3 contains 13 residues. The CDR3 reads CASSIVKGAEAFF. CDR3 nucleotides: TGTGCCAGTAGTATTGTTAAGGGAGCCGAAGCTTTCTTT.

This chain uses TRBV11-2 with TRBJ2-3; maybe TRBD2 (6 bases). Trimming stripped 2 bases from V and 2 bases from J, with 17 bases between. Germline CDR1 and CDR2: SGHAT and FQNNGV. The CDR3 extends over 17 amino acids. In DNA, the CDR3 is TGTGCCAGCAGCTTAACGGGGGAAACCCTTCCCACAGATACGCAGTATTTT. Its protein is CASSLTGETLPTDTQYF.

V is TRBV6-2 or TRBV6-3 and J is TRBJ1-1; no clear D gene. The length of the CDR3 is 14 residues. CDR1 and CDR2 (germline): MNHEY, SVGEGT. The V gene lost 2 bases and the J gene lost 2 bases, with 9 bases spanning the gap. Written as DNA, the CDR3 is TGTGCCAGCAGTTACGGGCAGTCCAACACTGAAGCTTTCTTT. Its protein is CASSYGQSNTEAFF.

The gene calls are TRBV27 and TRBJ2-2; 10 bases map to TRBD1. Germline CDR1 and CDR2: MNHEY and SMNVEV (reference sequence). This CDR3 is built from 16 residues. V was clipped by 7 bases and J by 7 bases; unmatched bases: 12. This chain's CDR3 is CASNAGQGNFGGELFF. CDR3 DNA: TGTGCCAGCAATGCGGGACAGGGGAATTTCGGCGGGGAGCTGTTTTTT.